A single sample gave rise to the 18 T cell receptor beta chains below, sequenced in a study of response to subunit inactivated influenza vaccine. TCRdb independently ran MiXCR on the RT-PCR reads; one entry per CDR3 protein. The table has hundreds of thousands of distinct CDR3 sequences, around 25% seen once. Sample: CD4+ T cells sorted from PBMCs, taken 4 to 6 days after vaccination. All receptors come from a middle-aged man who received an inactivated influenza vaccine.

This clonotype turned up a few times. The rearrangement links TRBV4-3 to TRBJ2-7, with 7 bases aligning to TRBD2. Trimming removed 5 bases from V and 9 bases from J; junction bases left unmatched: 19. The CDR3 length is 16 residues. CDR1 and CDR2 from the germline V gene are LGHNA and YSLEER. This CDR3 reads CASSGGREAFSGGQYF. The CDR3 bases are TGCGCCAGCAGCGGAGGACGGGAGGCCTTCTCCGGAGGGCAGTACTTC.

This clonotype was observed a handful of times. The CDR3 is CASSLEAHLLSGNTIYF. The CDR3 DNA follows: TGTGCCAGCAGCTTAGAGGCACACCTCCTCTCTGGAAACACCATATATTTT. The chain employs TRBV7-6 and TRBJ1-3; D not certain. This CDR3 has 17 amino acids. Germline loops: CDR1 SGHVS, CDR2 FNYEAQ. V was pared by 1 base and J by 0 bases, with 13 bases between.

CDR3 coding DNA: TGCGCCAGCAGCCGGGGTGGCGTGGGCACAGATACGCAGTATTTT. Translation: CASSRGGVGTDTQYF. V is TRBV5-1 and J is TRBJ2-3; D is perhaps TRBD2 (5 bases). V was shortened by 4 bases and J by 1 base, with 13 bases between the two germline ends. There are 15 residues in the CDR3. Germline V lookup: CDR1 SGHRS, CDR2 YFSETQ.

This clonotype occurred once. This sequence joins TRBV20-1 and TRBJ1-6; TRBD1 matches at 9 bases. With V trimmed by 6 bases and J by 5 bases, 8 bases remained unmatched. Germline lookup yields CDR1 DFQATT and CDR2 SNEGSKA (reference sequence). The CDR3 covers 15 residues. As DNA, the CDR3 is TGCAGTGCCACCCTGGGACAGGGTAATAATTCACCCCTCCACTTT. The encoded protein is CSATLGQGNNSPLHF.

This clonotype has only a few counts. The chain joins TRBV20-1 to TRBJ2-3; possible D gene TRBD2, 6 bases. In germline, CDR1 is DFQATT, CDR2 SNEGSKA (reference sequence). Trimming shortened V by 5 bases and J by 1 base, and 13 bases separated the two germline ends. The CDR3 runs 14 residues. The CDR3 is CSAEGGRGTDTQYF. CDR3 DNA: TGCAGTGCTGAAGGAGGGAGAGGCACAGATACGCAGTATTTT.

This chain links TRBV27 with TRBJ1-5, with 9 bases aligning to TRBD1. This CDR3 is 14 amino acids long. J gave up 5 bases and V 6 bases, and 5 bases lay outside the gene matches. Germline lookup yields CDR1 MNHEY and CDR2 SMNVEV (reference sequence). The CDR3 loop reads CASRGQGVDQPQHF. The CDR3 region has the DNA TGTGCCAGCAGGGGACAGGGTGTGGATCAGCCCCAGCATTTT.

A note on this clonotype: A clone one base away is much larger, so this may be a read error. The chain joins TRBV5-1 to TRBJ2-5; D is unresolved. V was shortened by 5 bases and J by 2 bases, with 10 bases between the two germline ends. The CDR3 length is 13 residues. CDR1 and CDR2 (germline): SGHRS, YFSETQ. The CDR3 nucleotides are TGCGCCAGCAGGGTTAAATCGCAAGAGACCCAGTACTTC. Its protein is CASRVKSQETQYF.

The gene calls are TRBV20-1 and TRBJ2-3; the match to TRBD2 covers 9 bases. V shed 6 bases and J 4 bases; nucleotides not matched to a gene: 14. Germline V gives CDR1 DFQATT, CDR2 SNEGSKA (reference sequence). This CDR3 comprises 16 residues. DNA for the CDR3: TGCAGTGCCCCGGTTATTGGCGGGGGGGCCCCAGATACGCAGTATTTT. Translation: CSAPVIGGGAPDTQYF.

This sequence joins TRBV12-3 or TRBV12-4 and TRBJ1-5, with 11 bases aligning to TRBD1. The CDR3 extends over 17 amino acids. V shed 2 bases and J 6 bases; nucleotides not matched to a gene: 9. The CDR3 DNA reads as TGTGCCAGCAGTTTACTGTTCGGGACAGGGGGAGGTCAGCCCCAGCATTTT. Translating gives CASSLLFGTGGGQPQHF.

The rearrangement uses TRBV11-2 and TRBJ2-6, with 9 bases lining up with TRBD1. There are 18 residues in the CDR3. The J segment lost 3 bases and the V segment lost 2 bases, leaving 8 bases of the junction unmatched. The germline V gene has CDR1 SGHAT and CDR2 FQNNGV. The CDR3 here is CASSLIGTGIGGANVLTF. The CDR3 DNA sequence: TGTGCCAGCAGCTTAATCGGGACAGGGATTGGTGGGGCCAACGTCCTGACTTTC.

The V and J genes are TRBV20-1 and TRBJ1-2, with D unresolved. Looked up from germline, CDR1 is DFQATT and CDR2 is SNEGSKA (reference sequence). The CDR3 is 11 residues long. V was pared by 5 bases and J by 1 base, with 5 bases between. The CDR3 reads CSAYNNYGYTF. CDR3 coding DNA: TGCAGTGCTTACAATAACTATGGCTACACCTTC.

This clonotype was observed many times. The V call is TRBV12-3 or TRBV12-4, the J call TRBJ2-1; D is ambiguous. Trimming stripped 4 bases from V and 10 bases from J, with 8 bases between. This CDR3 spans 11 amino acids. The CDR3 DNA sequence: TGTGCCAGCAGTTCAAGACAAGAGCAGTTCTTC. Protein product: CASSSRQEQFF.

The genes are TRBV20-1 and TRBJ2-3; 10 bases are shared with TRBD1. V lost 3 bases to trimming and J lost 1 base; unmatched junction nucleotides: 10. This CDR3 region has 17 residues. Per germline, CDR1 DFQATT and CDR2 SNEGSKA (reference sequence). DNA of the CDR3: TGCAGTGCTAGGAGACCTGGGACAGGGGTCGGCACAGATACGCAGTATTTT. As protein: CSARRPGTGVGTDTQYF.

V is TRBV20-1 and J is TRBJ2-7, with a weak D call TRBD1 (5 bases). The germline V gene encodes CDR1 DFQATT and CDR2 SNEGSKA (reference sequence). V gave up 7 bases and J gave up 2 bases, with 9 bases separating them. The CDR3 contains 11 residues. The CDR3 nucleotides read TGCAGTGGTCGACAGACCTACGAGCAGTACTTC. Encoded protein: CSGRQTYEQYF.

The chain has TRBV6-2 or TRBV6-3 and TRBJ2-3, with D possibly being TRBD2 (5 bases). The CDR3 loop spans 16 amino acids. Germline V gives CDR1 MNHEY, CDR2 SVGEGT. V was cut by 0 bases and J by 2 bases, with 12 bases left in between. CDR3 coding DNA: TGTGCCAGCAGTTACTCGACGTGGACTCCCACAGATACGCAGTATTTT. Protein product: CASSYSTWTPTDTQYF.

This clonotype was seen a few times. The gene calls are TRBV5-1 and TRBJ2-3, with D perhaps TRBD1 or TRBD2 (5 bases each). Per the germline V gene, CDR1 is SGHRS and CDR2 is YFSETQ. V was shortened by 0 bases and J by 3 bases, with 14 bases between the two germline ends. This CDR3 has 16 residues. The CDR3 DNA reads as TGCGCCAGCAGCTTGGCCGAGGGGCCTATTACAGATACGCAGTATTTT. Translation gives CASSLAEGPITDTQYF.

This clonotype was seen a few times. The genes are TRBV7-2 and TRBJ2-5; TRBD2 matches at 9 bases. The CDR3 is made up of 17 amino acids. V lost 0 bases and J lost 2; bases outside the gene matches: 7. The germline gives CDR1 SGHTA, CDR2 FQGNSA. Here the CDR3 reads CASSLARTTSGQETQYF. The CDR3 DNA sequence: TGTGCCAGCAGCTTAGCGCGGACGACTAGCGGACAAGAGACCCAGTACTTC.

This clonotype was picked up a small number of times. The chain is built from TRBV5-1 and TRBJ2-5; possibly TRBD2 for D (6 bases). The ends were cut back, 4 bases at V and 0 bases at J, with 16 bases in the middle. The CDR3 has 16 residues. The germline V gene encodes CDR1 SGHRS and CDR2 YFSETQ. The CDR3 coding sequence is TGCGCCAGCAGCCCCGGAGGGCGGTGGGACCAAGAGACCCAGTACTTC. Protein product: CASSPGGRWDQETQYF.